This T cell receptor (beta chain) derives from a study of T cell responses to AZD1222 COVID-19 vaccine (dated by TCRdb to the early 2020s). For the wider study: TCR sequencing was performed for some 250 trial participants, of whom about 200 were given two doses of AZD1222 and some 26 were given two doses of MenACWY control vaccine. Enrollment into the trials was organized by age into subgroups of 18-55, 56-69 and 70-plus years, and those subgroups contained about 160, 30 and 59 TCR-sequenced participants, respectively. The paper as a whole reports these results and caveats: Participants were mostly white British, with more females than males. The authors suggested clonal diversity may have been underestimated. Spike-specific TCR breadth and depth rose significantly after two AZD1222 doses compared with day 0 and with MenACWY recipients. Vaccine-associated CD4 TCRs spanned the whole spike protein, with dominant responses in regions 160-218 and 743-854. In the small 56-69-year group, the increase in depth fell short of significance, most likely because of low power. Reportedly, close to half of the unique spike-specific TCRs recognized epitopes lying outside the regions that are mutated in the B.1.351 and B.1.1.7 variants. Conclusions about previously exposed vaccinees were limited because only six AZD1222 recipients were SARS-CoV-2 seropositive at baseline. No day 14 peak-response samples were available, so repertoires were characterized only after the peak T cell response.

Worth noting for this clone: The antigen this receptor binds is unknown. One base away there is no much larger clone; base qualities are not given.

Per the publication, the time point label means: baseline before first vaccination. The sample's treatment or condition label is to be understood as: meningococcal conjugate vaccine given as trial control. Samples from vaccinated people were obtained from the UK trials COV001 and COV002, which included a single-blind randomized controlled phase 2/3 trial of AZD1222 (ChAdOx1 nCoV-19) in healthy adults. For TCRbeta chain sequencing, PBMC samples were collected from trial participants at day 0 and at day 28 after the second dose. The CDR3 regions of human TCRbeta chains were subjected to immunosequencing. On the authors' methods: Repertoire TCRs were matched against a reference library of SARS-CoV-2-specific TCRs generated with the MIRA antigen-specificity platform. Breadth meant the fraction of unique TCRs that were SARS-CoV-2-associated, whereas depth meant the fraction of total T cells that were SARS-CoV-2-associated. Using the MIRA data, each spike-specific TCR was assigned both to the spike region to which the TCR was reactive and to a CD4 or CD8 class. Log10-transformed breadth and depth values were compared by one-way ANOVA with Sidak's multiple comparisons tests. The source is immuneACCESS, and TCRdb retained only in-frame sequences with V and J called. Part of the clones is not carried over; for the studies checked, unresolved V genes explain less than half of this, and the remainder is unexplained. V and J calls and clone size are given by that table; D and trimming were obtained from the DNA. This sample is represented by 100,000 to 120,000 clones; around 90% of them were singletons. Of the sample, about 3% falls within the top ten clones.

Ends trimmed: V by 4 bases, J by 4 bases; bases unmatched to a gene: 3. According to the germline V gene, CDR1 reads MNHEY and CDR2 reads SVGAGI. The CDR3 runs 14 amino acids, cysteine and phenylalanine included. Here the CDR3 DNA is all that survives: 42 bases in frame from base 1. The sequencing used peripheral blood, collected on day 0 of MenACWY control vaccination. In this chain, TRBV6-5 is recombined with TRBJ2-2; TRBD1 matches 7 bases in the middle. This sequence originates from an adult in good health. The nucleotide sequence is TGTGCCAGCAGTTCCGGGACAGCCACCGGGGAGCTGTTTTTT. Protein translation: CASSSGTATGELFF.